This T cell receptor (beta chain) appears in the sequencing data of a study of blood T cell repertoires in COVID-19. In germline, CDR1 is SGHVS, CDR2 FNYEAQ. The CDR3 totals 18 residues. Trimming cost V 1 base and J 2 bases, with 15 bases left between them. Assay: immunoSEQ multiplex PCR; the TCRdb copy retains only in-frame clones and omits some. The sample carries a few hundred thousand clones, just over 85% recorded once. Sequencing input: PBMCs or T cells enriched from blood (not recorded which). The chain links TRBV7-6 to TRBJ2-6; TRBD1 might be the D (6 bases). The clonotype was recovered from a middle-aged woman with acute COVID-19. In DNA, the CDR3 is TGTGCCAGCAGCTTAGGACTTAGGCAGGGGACTGGGGCCAACGTCCTGACTTTC. It is translated as CASSLGLRQGTGANVLTF.